Below, one TCR beta chain is given with its context. Assay: immunoSEQ multiplex PCR; the TCRdb copy retains only in-frame clones and omits some. The data show under 65,000 clones, around 90% seen once. After removal of 6 bases from V and 6 bases from J, the junction contained 12 bases not matched to a gene. Germline CDR1 is GTSNPN and CDR2 is SVGIG (reference sequence). The CDR3 is 16 residues long. This record belongs to a study of T cell changes during pregnancy in multiple sclerosis. Sequences were derived from peripheral blood, sampled in the second trimester of pregnancy. The sequence was obtained from a female donor with multiple sclerosis, enrolled in a pregnancy study. The chain combines TRBV30 with TRBJ2-3; 13 nucleotides line up with TRBD2. In DNA, the CDR3 is TGTGCCTGCCCCATGGGGACTAGCGGGGTGGGGGATACGCAGTATTTT. Encoded protein: CACPMGTSGVGDTQYF.